One T cell receptor (beta chain) is described in this entry. Its antigen is not known. These data belong to a study of response to subunit inactivated influenza vaccine. Study conclusions and caveats: Few additional T cells are recruited per seasonal influenza vaccination, authors suggested.

Germline V gene data show CDR1 as DFQATT and CDR2 as SNEGSKA (reference sequence). Trimming took off 2 bases at V and 2 bases at J, with 11 bases between the two ends. This CDR3 has 14 residues. TCRdb independently ran MiXCR on the RT-PCR reads; one entry per CDR3 protein. The sample comprises about 780,000 distinct CDR3 sequences, less than 20% of which are singletons, and 9.5% to 13% rests with the top ten. The chain is built from TRBV20-1 and TRBJ2-3; unclear D gene. The receptor was isolated from a man aged 50 to 60 who received an inactivated influenza vaccine. The material sequenced was PBMCs from blood, taken roughly 5 days after vaccination. The CDR3 DNA follows: TGCAGTGCTAGAAGGTTTAAAAACACAGATACGCAGTATTTT. Protein sequence: CSARRFKNTDTQYF.